The present T cell receptor beta chain was sequenced within a study of cytotoxic CD8 clonotypes in ibrutinib-treated CLL. Study background: Among patients, around 25 responded partially and 2 completely; around 15 then stayed remitted and approximately twelve progressed after median around 66 months.

Sequencing was performed with immunoSEQ multiplex PCR; in TCRdb, only in-frame clones are kept and a portion is missing. The data contain some 120,000 clones, approximately 58% of them singletons. Overall study findings and caveats: A rise in clonality was seen at ibrutinib response, and a fall back toward baseline was seen at progression. Samples were collected at differing times from sustained-remission and progressing patients.

In its sample, this clone was seen a few times. What it binds is unknown. Germline V gene sequence: CDR1 SGHRS, CDR2 YFSETQ. This CDR3 has 11 residues. V was cut by 4 bases and J by 2 bases, with 4 bases left in between. The origin of this receptor is a human donor with chronic lymphocytic leukemia. The chain recombines TRBV5-1 with TRBJ2-7; D not resolved. Sequenced material: PBMCs, taken after 24 months of ibrutinib treatment. The CDR3 reads CASSPTYEQYF. The CDR3 DNA sequence: TGCGCCAGCAGCCCGACCTACGAGCAGTACTTC.